The clone carrying this T cell receptor (beta chain) was picked up many times. What it recognizes is unknown. This specimen comes from a study of regulatory T cells in long-lasting Graves disease. The V gene's germline CDR1 is LGHDT and CDR2 YNNKEL (reference sequence). The V gene lost 8 bases and the J gene lost 0 bases, with 7 bases spanning the gap. The length of the CDR3 is 12 residues. The time point was: persistent/refractory GD, antithyroid drugs over 5 years with positive TRAb. PBMC RNA was the source of the TCR library. Criteria from the American Thyroid Association guidelines were applied to diagnose Graves' disease. Arm-PCR of CDR3 regions and iRepertoire HTBI primers were the basis on which TCR beta libraries were built. Authors' methods: The samples yielded roughly 64 TRBV and approximately 15 TRBJ segments. Via MiXCR, TCRdb re-called the multiplex PCR reads, giving one row per CDR3 protein. The V and J calls shown here were made by TCRdb, not taken from the authors' results. The sample yields nearly 350,000 distinct CDR3 sequences, 15% to 20% seen once.

Findings and limits, study-wide: Persistent Graves' disease cases displayed lower TCR diversity than newly diagnosed ones.

The sequencing here drew on peripheral blood mononuclear cells (PBMCs), taken when the disease was refractory, from a patient treated with antithyroid drugs. V gene TRBV3-1 combines with J gene TRBJ2-5; perhaps TRBD2 as D (6 bases). This receptor was taken from a female donor with Graves disease. CDR3 in amino acids: CASGGYQETQYF. DNA for the CDR3: TGTGCCAGCGGGGGGTACCAAGAGACCCAGTACTTC.